A single sample gave rise to the 32 T cell receptor beta chains below, sequenced in a study of cytomegalovirus exposure and HLA in healthy donors. The PCR had 60 Vbeta and 13 Jbeta primers. Sequencing used immunoSEQ multiplex PCR; TCRdb keeps in-frame clones, though not all of them. The table records over 40,000 clones, 75% to 90% of them present only once. Sequencing was performed on PBMCs. These receptor sequences come from a woman between 40 and 55 years old in good health and CMV-seropositive.

V usage is TRBV2 and J usage is TRBJ2-7, with 7 nucleotides matching TRBD2. V gave up 4 bases and J gave up 5 bases; unmatched junction bases: 5. The germline CDR1 and CDR2 sequences are SNHLY and FYNNEI. The CDR3 length is 13 residues. CDR3 loop: CASSAGRADEQYF. DNA of the CDR3: TGTGCCAGCAGTGCGGGGAGGGCGGACGAGCAGTACTTC.

This rearrangement joins TRBV4-1 to TRBJ2-1; 8 bases fit TRBD2. V was clipped by 0 bases and J by 11 bases; unmatched bases: 12. This CDR3 is 16 amino acids long. Looked up from germline, CDR1 is MGHRA and CDR2 is YSYEKL. The CDR3 here is CASSQEGGLVKGKQFF. The DNA of the CDR3 is TGCGCCAGCAGCCAAGAAGGGGGACTAGTGAAAGGGAAGCAGTTCTTC.

The chain carries TRBV10-2 and TRBJ2-3; 7 nucleotides align to TRBD2. Looked up from germline, CDR1 is WSHSY and CDR2 is SAAADI. V lost 0 bases, J lost 2 bases, and 14 bases stayed unmatched. CDR3 length: 19 amino acids. This CDR3 is CASSESGLAALLATDTQYF. In nucleotides, the CDR3 is TGCGCCAGCAGTGAGTCGGGGCTAGCGGCGTTGCTGGCCACAGATACGCAGTATTTT.

V and J are TRBV7-8 and TRBJ1-5; 10 bases fit TRBD1. Germline V gene data show CDR1 as SGHVS and CDR2 as FQNEAQ. V shed 7 bases and J 6 bases; nucleotides not matched to a gene: 9. The CDR3 contains 15 residues. Here the CDR3 reads CASIKGTGDGQPQHF. The CDR3, as DNA: TGTGCCAGCATCAAAGGGACAGGGGATGGTCAGCCCCAGCATTTT.

The rearrangement joins TRBV5-6 to TRBJ2-3; tentative D call: TRBD2 (7 bases). Trimming pared 0 bases from V and 5 bases from J, leaving 19 bases between. Germline V gives CDR1 SGHDT, CDR2 YYEEEE. The CDR3 is made up of 17 amino acids. CDR3 DNA: TGTGCCAGCAGCTTGGGAGCTAGCGGAGGGGGGCAAGATACGCAGTATTTT. Its translation: CASSLGASGGGQDTQYF.

The chain links TRBV5-6 to TRBJ1-2; 8 bases are shared with TRBD1. This CDR3 has 13 residues. V lost 4 bases to trimming and J lost 6 bases; unmatched junction nucleotides: 5. From germline, CDR1 is SGHDT and CDR2 YYEEEE. The chain's CDR3 is CASSKDRAHGYTF. The CDR3 nucleotides are TGTGCCAGCAGCAAGGACAGGGCTCATGGCTACACCTTC.

The CDR3 here is CTSSKPPPYEQYF. CDR3 nucleotide sequence: TGCACCAGCAGCAAGCCCCCCCCCTACGAGCAGTACTTC. The rearrangement joins TRBV1 to TRBJ2-7; TRBD2, as called in the table, went unchecked against the DNA. TRBV1 is termed a pseudogene. The CDR3 runs to 13 residues.

V and J are TRBV28 and TRBJ2-6; 9 bases line up with TRBD1. Trimming took 5 bases from V and 0 from J; bases not matched to a gene: 8. The CDR3 has 18 residues. Germline values: CDR1 MDHEN, CDR2 SYDVKM. CDR3 loop: CASSPGDRDYSGANVLTF. In nucleotides, the CDR3 is TGTGCCAGCAGTCCCGGGGACAGGGATTACTCTGGGGCCAACGTCCTGACTTTC.

The chain combines TRBV15 with TRBJ2-3; D gene uncertain. V lost 1 base, J lost 6 bases, and 2 bases lay in between. Germline values: CDR1 LNHNV, CDR2 YYDKDF (reference sequence). CDR3 length: 11 amino acids. The CDR3 spells CATSRADTQYF. CDR3 nucleotides: TGTGCCACCAGCAGAGCTGATACGCAGTATTTT.

The V and J genes are TRBV2 and TRBJ2-2; TRBD2 aligns across 9 bases. CDR1 is SNHLY, CDR2 FYNNEI, per germline. Trimming removed 8 bases from V and 6 bases from J; junction bases left unmatched: 4. The CDR3 spans 13 residues. The CDR3, as DNA: TGTGCCAGCTCCGGGACTAGCCCCGGGGAGCTGTTTTTT. This gives the protein CASSGTSPGELFF.

This rearrangement joins TRBV4-2 to TRBJ1-4; TRBD1 aligns across 8 bases. V dropped 4 bases and J dropped 7; count of bases not matched to a gene: 8. Germline CDR1 LGHNA, CDR2 YNFKEQ. This CDR3 has 15 residues. This CDR3 reads CASSRSGGSGEKLFF. The DNA for the CDR3 is TGTGCCAGCAGCCGGTCAGGGGGCAGCGGTGAAAAACTGTTTTTT.

The rearrangement uses TRBV5-1 and TRBJ1-4; D gene ambiguous. V was shortened by 4 bases and J by 4 bases, with 8 bases between the two germline ends. The germline V gene encodes CDR1 SGHRS and CDR2 YFSETQ. The CDR3 is made up of 13 amino acids. The CDR3 DNA reads TGCGCCAGCAGCCTCACTGGTAATGAAAAACTGTTTTTT. It is translated as CASSLTGNEKLFF.

CDR3 DNA: TGTGCCAGCAGTGACGAGGCTAGCGGGAGGGGTGAGCAGTTCTTC. It yields the protein CASSDEASGRGEQFF. The chain joins TRBV6-4 to TRBJ2-1, with 12 bases that match TRBD2. From germline, CDR1 is MRHNA and CDR2 SNTAGT. The trim removed 2 bases at V and 9 bases at J, leaving 5 bases unmatched. This CDR3 has 15 amino acids.

The J gene is TRBJ1-1, the V gene TRBV5-1; weak D call: TRBD1 (5 bases). Germline V gene sequence: CDR1 SGHRS, CDR2 YFSETQ. The length of the CDR3 is 14 residues. V gave up 4 bases and J gave up 10 bases, with 20 bases separating them. CDR3 DNA sequence: TGCGCCAGCAGCCTGACACCAGGGCTCCAGGGAGCTTTCTTT. Encoded protein: CASSLTPGLQGAFF.

This clone appeared once. This chain connects TRBV11-3 to TRBJ2-1, with 7 nucleotides matching TRBD1. CDR3 size: 14 residues. Germline-derived CDR1 and CDR2 are SGHNT and YENEEA. The junction had 6 bases not matched to a gene; V was cut back by 4 bases and J by 6 bases. CDR3 in DNA: TGTGCCAGCAGCTGGGACAGTCAACTCAATGAGCAGTTCTTC. Its protein product is CASSWDSQLNEQFF.

Concerning this clone: The same CDR3 can be traced to other DNA sequences in this sample. In DNA form, the CDR3 reads TGTGCCAGCAGCTTAGGAACTAGCACAGATACGCAGTATTTT. Residues: CASSLGTSTDTQYF. J is TRBJ2-3 and V is TRBV7-9; no clear D. The ends were cut back, 1 base at V and 0 bases at J, with 5 bases in the middle. Germline CDR1 SEHNR, CDR2 FQNEAQ (reference sequence). The CDR3 consists of 14 residues. Looking up the rest from reference TRBV7-9 and TRBJ2-3 gives the full variable domain: DTGVSQNPRHKITKRGQNVTFRCDPISEHNRLYWYRQTLGQGPEFLTYFQNEAQLEKSRLLSDRFSAERPKGSFSTLEIQRTEQGDSAMYLCASSLGTSTDTQYFGPGTRLTVL.

V and J are TRBV7-6 and TRBJ2-3; 13 nucleotides match TRBD2. The germline V gene encodes CDR1 SGHVS and CDR2 FNYEAQ. This CDR3 has 17 residues. With V trimmed by 1 base and J by 2 bases, 3 bases remained unmatched. CDR3 DNA: TGTGCCAGCAGCTTAGGGACTAGCGGGAGCTTCACAGATACGCAGTATTTT. Translating gives CASSLGTSGSFTDTQYF.

The chain recombines TRBV6-6 with TRBJ2-7; D is undetermined. The V end was cut by 2 bases, the J end by 0 bases, with 8 bases between. This CDR3 is 14 amino acids long. Germline V gene sequence: CDR1 MNHNY, CDR2 SVGAGI (reference sequence). CDR3 in amino acids: CASSYDSSSYEQYF. CDR3 sequence (DNA): TGTGCCAGCAGTTACGACTCGAGCTCCTACGAGCAGTACTTC.

V and J are TRBV7-6 and TRBJ1-6; D gene uncertain. Looked up from germline, CDR1 is SGHVS and CDR2 is FNYEAQ. The CDR3 is 13 amino acids. The V and J ends lost 5 bases and 6 bases respectively, with 8 bases between them. This CDR3 is CASSAGSNSPLHF. CDR3 sequence (DNA): TGTGCCAGCAGCGCGGGGTCTAATTCACCCCTCCACTTT.

The V call is TRBV5-8, the J call TRBJ2-3; D might be TRBD2 (5 bases). V lost 1 base, J lost 1 base, and 13 bases lay in between. The germline V gene has CDR1 SGHTS and CDR2 YDEGEE. This CDR3 is built from 16 residues. In DNA form, the CDR3 reads TGTGCCAGCAGCTTGCGGGGTTTTCTCGGCACAGATACGCAGTATTTT. Translation: CASSLRGFLGTDTQYF.

The chain combines TRBV18 with TRBJ1-2; D unclear. Germline V lookup: CDR1 KGHSH, CDR2 LQKENI. V lost 3 bases, J lost 5 bases, and 10 bases lay in between. This CDR3 has 13 amino acids. CDR3 sequence (DNA): TGTGCCAGCTCACCCTCTCCCGTTTATGGCTACACCTTC. Translating gives CASSPSPVYGYTF.

This chain links TRBV10-1 with TRBJ2-5; TRBD2 matches 9 bases. This CDR3 comprises 15 residues. Losses at the gene ends were 3 bases for V and 6 bases for J; bases not matched to a gene: 8. Germline V gene data show CDR1 as WNHNN and CDR2 as SYGVQD (reference sequence). In DNA, the CDR3 is TGCGCCAGCAGTGACTCGGGACTAGCTGGGAAGACCCAGTACTTC. This codes for CASSDSGLAGKTQYF.

CDR3 bases: TGTGCCAGCAGCCGTTATCGGGGGGGCACAGATACGCAGTATTTT. This encodes CASSRYRGGTDTQYF. The chain recombines TRBV14 with TRBJ2-3; TRBD2 matches at 7 bases. Germline assignment: CDR1 SGHDN and CDR2 FVKESK. The length of the CDR3 is 15 residues. The V and J ends lost 4 bases and 1 base, in that order; junction bases with no gene match: 5.

The chain couples TRBV6-6 to TRBJ2-3, with TRBD2 matching 8 bases. This CDR3 contains 15 residues. Germline CDR1 reads MNHNY; CDR2 reads SVGAGI (reference sequence). V shed 6 bases, J shed 1 base, and the junction held 6 bases outside the gene matches. The CDR3 region is CASSLSGGGTDTQYF. The CDR3 nucleotides are TGTGCCAGCAGCCTCAGCGGGGGCGGCACAGATACGCAGTATTTT.

In this sample, this clone turned up once. V is TRBV5-1 and J is TRBJ2-1; 14 bases are a match to TRBD2. This CDR3 contains 16 residues. Looked up from germline, CDR1 is SGHRS and CDR2 is YFSETQ. The V and J ends lost 0 bases and 5 bases, in that order; junction bases with no gene match: 1. Here the CDR3 DNA reads TGCGCCAGCAGCTTGGGGGGACTAGCGGGAGACAATGAGCAGTTCTTC. Amino acid sequence: CASSLGGLAGDNEQFF.

This clone came up once. The chain has TRBV5-8 and TRBJ2-2; no reliable D call. Germline V gene data show CDR1 as SGHTS and CDR2 as YDEGEE. Trimming removed 0 bases from V and 3 bases from J, with 9 bases in between. The CDR3 length is 15 residues. The CDR3 DNA is TGTGCCAGCAGCTTGGCCGACGGGTACACCGGGGAGCTGTTTTTT. The encoded protein is CASSLADGYTGELFF.

V is TRBV15 and J is TRBJ2-1; maybe TRBD1 (5 bases). The germline CDR1 and CDR2 sequences are LNHNV and YYDKDF (reference sequence). The CDR3 extends over 14 amino acids. Trimming cost V 1 base and J 7 bases, with 11 bases left between them. The CDR3 spells CATSRGQSQNEQFF. CDR3 DNA sequence: TGTGCCACCAGCAGAGGACAGTCCCAAAATGAGCAGTTCTTC.

The V call is TRBV28, the J call TRBJ2-5; TRBD1 matches 12 bases. The CDR3 runs 17 residues. The germline gives CDR1 MDHEN, CDR2 SYDVKM. V lost 7 bases and J lost 5; bases outside the gene matches: 14. The CDR3 DNA reads TGTGCCAGCACCGAAACGGGACAGGGGGCGTTGAGGGAGACCCAGTACTTC. Its protein product is CASTETGQGALRETQYF.

The V gene is TRBV28, the J gene TRBJ2-7, with D tentatively TRBD1 (6 bases). With 5 bases removed from V and 7 bases from J, the gap between germline ends came to 12 bases. Per the germline V gene, CDR1 is MDHEN and CDR2 is SYDVKM. This CDR3 spans 12 amino acids. CDR3 region: CASSDTGREQYF. The CDR3 DNA reads TGTGCCAGCAGTGACACAGGGCGTGAGCAGTACTTC.

This clone was found once. The chain combines TRBV18 with TRBJ1-5; possible D gene TRBD1, 6 bases. From germline, CDR1 is KGHSH and CDR2 LQKENI. Deletions cut 4 bases from V and 4 bases from J, with 14 bases between. This CDR3 is 15 amino acids long. In DNA form, the CDR3 reads TGTGCCAGCTCACTGTTCCGGACAGAAAATCAGCCCCAGCATTTT. Translation: CASSLFRTENQPQHF.

J is TRBJ1-6 and V is TRBV6-1; D is uncertain. Trimming removed 0 bases at V and 6 bases at J, with 12 bases between. The CDR3 is made up of 16 amino acids. CDR1 MNHNS and CDR2 SASEGT come from the germline V gene. Here the CDR3 reads CASSEAVVLPNSPLHF. DNA for the CDR3: TGTGCCAGCAGTGAAGCGGTAGTCTTACCTAATTCACCCCTCCACTTT.

J is TRBJ1-1 and V is TRBV21-1. TRBV21-1 is a recognized pseudogene. The CDR3 is 15 amino acids. The CDR3 protein is CASSKVRGPNTEAFF. The CDR3 coding sequence is TGTGCCAGCAGCAAAGTGAGAGGGCCAAACACTGAAGCTTTCTTT.